This is a list of T cell receptor beta chains from one sample in a study of OX40 agonist ivuxolimab in advanced cancers. Using immunoSEQ multiplex PCR, the repertoire was profiled, and TCRdb retains in-frame clones only, with some absent. The data contain about 77,000 clones, approximately 84% of them singletons. The sequencing used CD4+ or CD8+ T cells sorted from blood, collected in a trial of the OX40 agonist ivuxolimab. These receptors originate from an adult with an advanced solid tumor such as melanoma, head and neck, liver or kidney cancer. CDR3s include the opening cysteine and the closing phenylalanine or tryptophan. D genes are given only for firm matches. Not all rows give a size; the values are once, few, many and, for expanded clones, a class.

TRBJ1-6 | 16 | TRBV11-3 | . | . | CASSLDLWGLNSPLHF | TGTGCCAGCAGCTTAGATCTCTGGGGTCTTAATTCACCCCTCCACTTT
TRBJ2-1 | 15 | TRBV6-5 | . | . | CASSWEGGSYNEQFF | TGTGCCAGCAGTTGGGAGGGGGGCTCCTACAATGAGCAGTTCTTC
TRBJ2-7 | 13 | TRBV7-9 | . | . | CASSLGTTYEQYF | TGTGCCAGCAGCTTAGGGACCACCTACGAGCAGTACTTC
TRBJ2-3 | 13 | TRBV7-3 | TRBD1 | . | CASSSGTGDTQYF | TGTGCCAGCAGCTCGGGGACAGGGGATACGCAGTATTTT
TRBJ2-1 | 15 | TRBV5-1 | TRBD2 | . | CASSTSGSGYNEQFF | TGCGCCAGCAGCACTAGCGGGAGCGGGTACAATGAGCAGTTCTTC
TRBJ2-1 | 18 | TRBV6-1 | TRBD2 | . | CAISERLAGGLSYNEQFF | TGTGCCATCAGTGAGCGGCTAGCGGGGGGTCTTTCGTACAATGAGCAGTTCTTC
TRBJ1-3 | 16 | TRBV6-5 | TRBD1 | . | CASSYSITGAGNTIYF | TGTGCCAGCAGTTACTCGATCACAGGGGCTGGAAACACCATATATTTT
TRBJ1-2 | 13 | TRBV6-6 | . | . | CASRPLGGYGYTF | TGTGCCAGCAGGCCCCTCGGGGGGTATGGCTACACCTTC
TRBJ2-3 | 15 | TRBV5-8 | TRBD2 | . | CASSLSGGSTDTQYF | TGTGCCAGCAGCTTATCGGGGGGGAGCACAGATACGCAGTATTTT
TRBJ2-7 | 15 | TRBV4-3 | . | . | CASSQVPSPTYEQYF | TGCGCCAGCAGCCAAGTGCCTAGCCCTACCTACGAGCAGTACTTC
TRBJ2-4 | 15 | TRBV6-1 | . | once | CASSEDWGPKDIQYF | TGTGCCAGCAGTGAAGATTGGGGCCCGAAAGACATTCAGTACTTC
TRBJ1-3 | 18 | TRBV4-1 | TRBD1 | . | CASSRGGGQGYSGNTIYF | TGCGCCAGCAGCAGAGGCGGCGGACAGGGATACTCTGGAAACACCATATATTTT
TRBJ2-2 | 12 | TRBV11-2 | . | . | CASGSNTGELFF | TGTGCCAGCGGTTCGAACACCGGGGAGCTGTTTTTT
TRBJ1-4 | 15 | TRBV19 | . | . | CASSIWGTTNEKLFF | TGTGCCAGTAGTATATGGGGAACAACTAATGAAAAACTGTTTTTT
TRBJ2-7 | 14 | TRBV4-1 | TRBD2 | . | CASSQGLAGYEQYF | TGCGCCAGCAGCCAAGGTCTAGCGGGATACGAGCAGTACTTC
TRBJ1-6 | 12 | TRBV11-3 | . | . | CASSFGGSPLHF | TGTGCCAGCAGCTTCGGGGGTTCCCCCCTCCACTTT
TRBJ1-5 | 15 | TRBV5-1 | . | . | CASSLSGMSNQPQHF | TGCGCCAGCAGCTTGTCGGGGATGAGCAATCAGCCCCAGCATTTT
TRBJ1-6 | 15 | TRBV27 | TRBD1 | . | CASSLTGGIYSPLHF | TGTGCCAGCAGTCTGACAGGGGGCATCTATTCACCCCTCCACTTT
TRBJ1-6 | 13 | TRBV6-4 | . | few | CASSAKLDSPLHF | TGTGCCAGCAGTGCCAAACTCGATTCACCCCTCCACTTT
TRBJ2-1 | 17 | TRBV4-1 | TRBD2 | few | CASSQESATSVYNEQFF | TGCGCCAGCAGCCAAGAATCGGCGACTAGCGTGTACAATGAGCAGTTCTTC
TRBJ2-4 | 15 | TRBV27 | . | medium-sized | CASSPGADPRNIQYF | TGTGCCAGCAGTCCGGGCGCAGACCCGAGGAACATTCAGTACTTC
TRBJ1-1 | 15 | TRBV4-1 | . | . | CASSQGQNMNTEAFF | TGCGCCAGCAGCCAAGGACAGAACATGAACACTGAAGCTTTCTTT
TRBJ1-1 | 14 | TRBV18 | . | . | CASSPRELNTEAFF | TGTGCCAGCTCACCCCGGGAACTGAACACTGAAGCTTTCTTT
TRBJ1-1 | 11 | TRBV7-9 | . | . | CASSFDREAFF | TGTGCCAGCAGCTTTGACCGTGAAGCTTTCTTT
TRBJ1-2 | 15 | TRBV5-1 | TRBD1 | . | CASSTAGGSGYGNTF | TGCGCCAGCAGCACCGCAGGGGGCAGTGGCTATGGCAACACCTTC
TRBJ2-3 | 17 | TRBV5-4 | TRBD2 | . | CASSLGGRSGVADTQYF | TGTGCCAGCAGCTTGGGAGGTCGTAGCGGGGTTGCAGATACGCAGTATTTT
TRBJ2-7 | 12 | TRBV6-5 | . | . | CASRLQGNEQYF | TGTGCCAGCAGGTTACAGGGTAACGAGCAGTACTTC
TRBJ2-5 | 14 | TRBV11-3 | TRBD2 | . | CASSTARGGETQYF | TGTGCCAGCAGCACCGCCCGGGGGGGCGAGACCCAGTACTTC
TRBJ1-1 | 11 | TRBV5-1 | . | . | CASTRGTEAFF | TGCGCCAGCACGAGGGGCACTGAAGCTTTCTTT
TRBJ1-5 | 14 | TRBV7-2 | . | . | CASSGGKYNQPQHF | TGTGCCAGCAGCGGAGGAAAGTACAATCAGCCCCAGCATTTT
TRBJ2-7 | 15 | TRBV6-5 | . | once | CATARHREGGYEQYF | TGTGCCACTGCAAGGCACAGGGAAGGAGGCTACGAGCAGTACTTC
TRBJ1-2 | 12 | TRBV6-5 | . | once | CASSMGVGKYTF | TGTGCCAGCAGTATGGGGGTCGGAAAATACACCTTC
TRBJ2-5 | 13 | TRBV5-1 | . | . | CASSFGSQETQYF | TGCGCCAGCAGCTTTGGGAGCCAAGAGACCCAGTACTTC
TRBJ1-1 | 15 | TRBV11-2 | TRBD1 | . | CASSSLRQGDTEAFF | TGTGCCAGCAGCTCCCTCCGACAGGGTGACACTGAAGCTTTCTTT
TRBJ2-1 | 15 | TRBV6-4 | TRBD2 | . | CASSELAGANNEQFF | TGTGCCAGCAGCGAACTAGCGGGAGCTAATAATGAGCAGTTCTTC
TRBJ2-5 | 18 | TRBV29-1 | TRBD2 | . | CSVEALGRAGGPEETQYF | TGCAGCGTTGAGGCGTTGGGTAGGGCGGGAGGGCCGGAGGAGACCCAGTACTTC
TRBJ2-1 | 16 | TRBV5-1 | TRBD2 | . | CASRVASSGSFHEQFF | TGCGCCAGCAGGGTTGCGTCTAGCGGGAGTTTCCATGAGCAGTTCTTC
TRBJ1-1 | 16 | TRBV10-1 | . | . | CASSESVQGQDTEAFF | TGCGCCAGCAGTGAGTCTGTCCAGGGGCAAGACACTGAAGCTTTCTTT
TRBJ1-5 | 13 | TRBV5-6 | . | . | CASSLSGNQPQHF | TGTGCCAGCAGCTTGAGTGGCAATCAGCCCCAGCATTTT
TRBJ1-1 | 14 | TRBV19 | . | once | CASSLRTENTEAFF | TGTGCCAGTAGTCTCCGGACCGAGAACACTGAAGCTTTCTTT
TRBJ1-1 | 14 | TRBV19 | . | few | CASSPGQGWTEAFF | TGTGCCAGTTCACCCGGGCAGGGGTGGACTGAAGCTTTCTTT
TRBJ2-3 | 15 | TRBV29-1 | TRBD1 | few | CSGSGTAMSTDTQYF | TGCAGCGGATCCGGGACAGCCATGAGCACAGATACGCAGTATTTT
TRBJ1-3 | 16 | TRBV7-2 | . | . | CASSLSAGASGNTIYF | TGTGCCAGCAGCTTGTCGGCAGGCGCAAGTGGAAACACCATATATTTT
TRBJ2-1 | 18 | TRBV11-2 | TRBD2 | . | CASSLAPRTSGPVGEQFF | TGTGCCAGCAGCTTAGCCCCCCGGACTAGCGGCCCAGTTGGGGAGCAGTTCTTC
TRBJ1-1 | 14 | TRBV5-4 | . | . | CASSLGVFSTEAFF | TGTGCCAGCAGCTTGGGGGTCTTCTCCACTGAAGCTTTCTTT
TRBJ1-5 | 15 | TRBV6-6 | . | . | CASRQGGGPNQPQHF | TGTGCCAGCAGGCAGGGTGGTGGACCCAATCAGCCCCAGCATTTT
TRBJ1-5 | 15 | TRBV7-8 | . | . | CASSLEWRDNQPQHF | TGTGCCAGCAGCTTAGAGTGGCGGGACAATCAGCCCCAGCATTTT
TRBJ1-4 | 14 | TRBV7-9 | . | . | CASSLGGGYEKLFF | TGTGCCAGCAGCTTAGGGGGCGGCTATGAAAAACTGTTTTTT
TRBJ2-7 | 16 | TRBV7-6 | TRBD1 | . | CASSLAPAGTGYEQYF | TGTGCCAGCAGCTTAGCTCCCGCCGGGACAGGCTACGAGCAGTACTTC
TRBJ1-2 | 17 | TRBV7-2 | . | . | CASSLGQVLTPSDGYTF | TGTGCCAGCAGCTTAGGACAGGTCCTGACCCCCTCAGATGGCTACACCTTC
TRBJ1-6 | 17 | TRBV5-1 | . | . | CASSYRDTGLYNSPLHF | TGCGCCAGCAGCTACCGGGACACCGGGTTGTATAATTCACCCCTCCACTTT
TRBJ2-1 | 16 | TRBV4-2 | TRBD2 | few | CASSQDRGLELHEQFF | TGTGCCAGCAGCCAAGATAGGGGACTAGAACTGCATGAGCAGTTCTTC